Described below is a single TCR beta chain sequence and its context. Between the trimmed V and J ends, which lost 5 bases and 2 bases, there was a span of 15 bases. This CDR3 has 15 residues. CDR1 is SGHTA and CDR2 is FQGNSA in the germline V gene. Method: immunoSEQ multiplex PCR; TCRdb's copy keeps in-frame clones and lacks some. The table shows over 35,000 clones, with 91% occurring only once. This record comes from a study of T cell changes during pregnancy in multiple sclerosis. The source is a female donor with multiple sclerosis, enrolled in a pregnancy study. The chain couples TRBV7-2 to TRBJ1-1; D possibly corresponds to TRBD1 (6 bases). The sample was CD8+ T cells from peripheral blood mononuclear cells, taken before pregnancy. The CDR3 bases are TGTGCCAGCAGCCATCACGGACAGATAAACACTGAAGCTTTCTTT. Translating gives CASSHHGQINTEAFF.